This passage covers 5 T cell receptor beta chains from one sample sequenced in a study of cytomegalovirus exposure and HLA in healthy donors. Sequenced by immunoSEQ multiplex PCR; TCRdb stores in-frame clones only, minus some. Here the sample spans 100,000 to 150,000 clones, under 90% being singletons. The specimen sequenced was PBMCs. Source of these receptors: a woman aged 18-35 years in good health and CMV-seronegative.

The chain recombines TRBV6-4 with TRBJ2-6; tentatively, D is TRBD2 (6 bases). The CDR3 has 16 amino acids. Germline V CDR1 and CDR2: MRHNA, SNTAGT. Trimming pared 0 bases from V and 4 bases from J, leaving 10 bases between. The CDR3 region is CASSDSRGSGANVLTF. The CDR3 coding sequence is TGTGCCAGCAGTGACTCCCGGGGGTCAGGGGCCAACGTCCTGACTTTC.

The chain recombines TRBV5-4 with TRBJ1-2, with 7 bases identical to TRBD1. The germline V gene encodes CDR1 SGHNT and CDR2 YYREEE (reference sequence). This CDR3 has 15 residues. V dropped 3 bases and J dropped 3; count of bases not matched to a gene: 8. CDR3 DNA: TGTGCCAGCAGCTCACAGGGGCCCTACTACTATGGCTACACCTTC. Its protein product is CASSSQGPYYYGYTF.

This chain joins TRBV7-9 and TRBJ2-1; 9 bases are shared with TRBD2. The CDR3 is 12 amino acids. Per the germline V gene, CDR1 is SEHNR and CDR2 is FQNEAQ (reference sequence). The V segment lost 5 bases and the J segment 10 bases; nucleotides outside the gene matches: 3. CDR3 DNA: TGTGCCAGCAGCCACGGACTAGCGGAGCAGTTCTTC. This translates into CASSHGLAEQFF.

This chain connects TRBV15 to TRBJ1-2; 9 bases agree with TRBD1. This CDR3 contains 16 residues. CDR1 is LNHNV and CDR2 is YYDKDF in the germline V gene (reference sequence). Trimming at V came to 4 bases and at J to 1 base, leaving 7 bases not matched to a gene. The CDR3 DNA reads as TGTGCCACCAGCAACGGACAGGGGATTTTTAACTATGGCTACACCTTC. This gives the protein CATSNGQGIFNYGYTF.

The chain carries TRBV6-5 and TRBJ2-1; D gene unclear. The CDR3 sequence is 15 residues long. Deletions cut 2 bases from V and 3 bases from J, with 11 bases between. Germline V gene lookup returns CDR1 MNHEY and CDR2 SVGAGI. CDR3: CASSYEESGYNEQFF. The CDR3, as DNA: TGTGCCAGCAGTTACGAAGAGTCGGGCTACAATGAGCAGTTCTTC.